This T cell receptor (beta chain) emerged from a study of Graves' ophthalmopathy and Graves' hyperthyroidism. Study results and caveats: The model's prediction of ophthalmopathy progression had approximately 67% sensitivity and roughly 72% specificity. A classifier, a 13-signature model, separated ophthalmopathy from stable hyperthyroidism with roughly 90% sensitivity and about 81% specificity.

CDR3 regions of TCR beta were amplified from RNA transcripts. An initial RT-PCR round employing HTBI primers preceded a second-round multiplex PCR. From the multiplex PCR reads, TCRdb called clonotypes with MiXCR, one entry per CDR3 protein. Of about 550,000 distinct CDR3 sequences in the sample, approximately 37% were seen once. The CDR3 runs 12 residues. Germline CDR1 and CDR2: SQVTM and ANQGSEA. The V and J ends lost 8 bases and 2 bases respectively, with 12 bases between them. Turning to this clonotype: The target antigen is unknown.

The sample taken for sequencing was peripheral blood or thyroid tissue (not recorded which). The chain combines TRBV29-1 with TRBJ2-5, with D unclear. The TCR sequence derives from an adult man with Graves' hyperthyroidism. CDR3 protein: CSLGGVQETQYF. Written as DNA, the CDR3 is TGCAGCTTAGGTGGCGTTCAAGAGACCCAGTACTTC.